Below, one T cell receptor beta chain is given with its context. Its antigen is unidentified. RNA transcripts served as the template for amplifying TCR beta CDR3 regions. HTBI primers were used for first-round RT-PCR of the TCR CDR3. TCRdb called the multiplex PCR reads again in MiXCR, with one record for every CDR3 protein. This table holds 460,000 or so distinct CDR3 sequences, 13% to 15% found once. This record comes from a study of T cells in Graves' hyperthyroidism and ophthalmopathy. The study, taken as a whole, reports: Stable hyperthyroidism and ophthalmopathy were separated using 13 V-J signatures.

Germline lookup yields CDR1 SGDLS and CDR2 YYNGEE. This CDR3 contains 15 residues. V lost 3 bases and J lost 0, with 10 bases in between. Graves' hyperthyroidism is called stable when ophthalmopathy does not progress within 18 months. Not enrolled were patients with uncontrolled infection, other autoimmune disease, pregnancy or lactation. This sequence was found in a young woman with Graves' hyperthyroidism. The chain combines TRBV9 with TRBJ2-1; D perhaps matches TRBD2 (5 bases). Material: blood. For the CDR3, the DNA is TGTGCCAGCAGCGCGGACTCTGCCTCCTACAATGAGCAGTTCTTC. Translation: CASSADSASYNEQFF.